The 30 T cell receptor beta chains reported below all come from one sample, sequenced in a study of CD8 T cells in Susac syndrome. Random hexamers served to reverse transcribe about 0.5 to 1 ug RNA. TCRdb re-derived calls from the immunoSEQ multiplex PCR reads in MiXCR, one entry per CDR3 protein. This sample has 70,000 or so distinct CDR3 sequences; around 96% occur once, and the top ten carry 0.5% to 0.7%. The sample comprised CD8+ T cells from PBMCs. These receptors were collected from a human donor with multiple sclerosis.

The chain couples TRBV10-3 to TRBJ1-6, with D unresolved. CDR3 length: 12 residues. Germline loops: CDR1 ENHRY, CDR2 SYGVKD. Trimming removed 3 bases from V and 10 bases from J, with 7 bases in between. The CDR3 DNA reads TGTGCCATCAGTGATGGTGGCTCACCCCTCCACTTT. Protein: CAISDGGSPLHF.

The V and J genes are TRBV7-2 and TRBJ2-5; weak D call: TRBD2 (6 bases). Per germline, CDR1 SGHTA and CDR2 FQGNSA. The CDR3 has 15 residues. V was pared by 4 bases and J by 2 bases, with 14 bases between. DNA for the CDR3: TGTGCCAGCAGCTCGTGGGCGGGGATACAAGAGACCCAGTACTTC. It codes for CASSSWAGIQETQYF.

This chain connects TRBV5-6 to TRBJ1-2, with 7 bases that match TRBD1. V lost 3 bases to trimming and J lost 4 bases; unmatched junction nucleotides: 15. CDR1 and CDR2 (germline): SGHDT, YYEEEE. This CDR3 region has 17 residues. In nucleotides, the CDR3 is TGTGCCAGCAGCTACCCCCCCCCGACAGGGAAACGCTATGGCTACACCTTC. Its translation is CASSYPPPTGKRYGYTF.

The CDR3 DNA follows: TGCAGTGCTAGACGGGAGGAGAGCTCCTATAATTCACCCCTCCACTTT. It yields the protein CSARREESSYNSPLHF. The chain combines TRBV20-1 with TRBJ1-6, with unresolved D. This CDR3 spans 16 amino acids. V was shortened by 2 bases and J by 0 bases, with 11 bases between the two germline ends. CDR1 and CDR2 (germline): DFQATT, SNEGSKA (reference sequence).

The V call is TRBV6-5, the J call TRBJ2-2, with a possible D match to TRBD1 (5 bases). Trimming stripped 1 base from V and 5 bases from J, with 8 bases between. The CDR3 is made up of 14 amino acids. Germline CDR1 reads MNHEY; CDR2 reads SVGAGI. The CDR3 spells CASSYWQGTGELFF. DNA of the CDR3: TGTGCCAGCAGTTACTGGCAGGGTACCGGGGAGCTGTTTTTT.

This chain uses TRBV27 with TRBJ2-5; 12 nucleotides agree with TRBD2. The CDR3 is made up of 15 amino acids. The V gene's germline CDR1 is MNHEY and CDR2 SMNVEV (reference sequence). J was trimmed by 3 bases and V by 5 bases; bases with no gene match: 4. For the CDR3, the DNA is TGTGCCAGCAGTCCGCGACTAGCGGGGGAAGAGACCCAGTACTTC. It codes for CASSPRLAGEETQYF.

The chain joins TRBV13 to TRBJ2-3; TRBD1 matches at 7 bases. The germline V gene has CDR1 PRHDT and CDR2 FYEKMQ (reference sequence). The trim removed 5 bases at V and 2 bases at J, leaving 10 bases unmatched. CDR3 size: 16 residues. This CDR3 reads CASSRRDSGHTDTQYF. CDR3 bases: TGTGCCAGCAGCCGTCGGGACAGCGGACACACAGATACGCAGTATTTT.

The chain employs TRBV2 and TRBJ2-1; 8 nucleotides match TRBD2. Germline V gene sequence: CDR1 SNHLY, CDR2 FYNNEI. CDR3 length: 15 amino acids. Germline trimming cut 1 base from V and 5 bases from J; bases unmatched to any gene: 4. CDR3 DNA: TGTGCCAGCAGTGAAGGGAACGGGAGGGACAATGAGCAGTTCTTC. It codes for CASSEGNGRDNEQFF.

This clonotype was counted a single time. The V and J genes are TRBV12-3 or TRBV12-4 and TRBJ2-5; D may be TRBD2 (6 bases). Trimming left V 7 bases short and J 5 bases short, with 23 bases between. This CDR3 contains 16 residues. The CDR3 protein is CASMERAPDLDETQYF. CDR3 bases: TGTGCCAGCATGGAGCGGGCCCCTGACCTTGATGAGACCCAGTACTTC.

The chain combines TRBV14 with TRBJ2-5; TRBD1 matches at 10 bases. This CDR3 region has 16 residues. CDR1 SGHDN and CDR2 FVKESK come from the germline V gene. The J segment lost 5 bases and the V segment lost 1 base, leaving 7 bases of the junction unmatched. CDR3 DNA sequence: TGTGCCAGCAGCCAAGTAGGCAGGGGACAGGGGGAGACCCAGTACTTC. This codes for CASSQVGRGQGETQYF.

The chain is built from TRBV27 and TRBJ2-2; D unclear. Per the germline V gene, CDR1 is MNHEY and CDR2 is SMNVEV (reference sequence). The CDR3 runs 14 residues. Trimming took 1 base from V and 6 from J, leaving 9 bases between them. The CDR3 DNA sequence: TGTGCCAGCAGTTTATGGGCACTCTCCGGGGAGCTGTTTTTT. Its protein product is CASSLWALSGELFF.

This chain uses TRBV11-2 with TRBJ2-3; no firm D call. V lost 1 base to trimming and J lost 5 bases, with 10 bases between them. The germline V gene has CDR1 SGHAT and CDR2 FQNNGV. This CDR3 has 14 amino acids. The CDR3 sequence: CASSLGIERDTQYF. CDR3 coding DNA: TGTGCCAGCAGCTTAGGGATAGAACGAGATACGCAGTATTTT. The whole variable domain, remainder taken from reference TRBV11-2 and TRBJ2-3, is EAGVAQSPRYKIIEKRQSVAFWCNPISGHATLYWYQQILGQGPKLLIQFQNNGVVDDSQLPKDRFSAERLKGVDSTLKIQPAKLEDSAVYLCASSLGIERDTQYFGPGTRLTVL.

The chain is built from TRBV9 and TRBJ2-7, with D maybe TRBD1 (6 bases). The CDR3 runs 14 residues. Germline assignment: CDR1 SGDLS and CDR2 YYNGEE. Trimming removed 3 bases at V and 2 bases at J, with 12 bases between. CDR3 nucleotide sequence: TGTGCCAGCAGCGATACAGGGTCCCCCTACGAGCAGTACTTC. Its translation: CASSDTGSPYEQYF.

This clonotype showed up just once. The chain uses TRBV28 and TRBJ2-2; 7 bases align to TRBD1. Germline-derived CDR1 and CDR2 are MDHEN and SYDVKM. CDR3 length equals 14 residues. The J segment lost 1 base and the V segment lost 4 bases, leaving 0 bases of the junction unmatched. CDR3 bases: TGTGCCAGCAGTTGGGACAGGAACACCGGGGAGCTGTTTTTT. This gives the protein CASSWDRNTGELFF.

The V call is TRBV21-1, the J call TRBJ2-7; the table's TRBD2 call for D was not verified on the DNA. TRBV21-1 is recorded as a pseudogene. The CDR3 is 14 amino acids. This CDR3 is CASSNLHRAYEQYF. The DNA of the CDR3 is TGTGCCAGCAGCAACCTCCACAGAGCGTACGAGCAGTACTTC.

V usage is TRBV3-1 and J usage is TRBJ2-3, with no clear D. With 4 bases removed from V and 9 bases from J, the gap between germline ends came to 17 bases. The CDR3 is 14 residues long. Germline-derived CDR1 and CDR2 are LGHDT and YNNKEL (reference sequence). This chain's CDR3 is CASSPPWRQETQYF. DNA of the CDR3: TGTGCCAGCAGCCCCCCTTGGCGGCAGGAAACGCAGTATTTT.

The gene calls are TRBV5-4 and TRBJ2-7; 7 nucleotides line up with TRBD2. Germline V gives CDR1 SGHNT, CDR2 YYREEE (reference sequence). V shed 4 bases, J shed 7 bases, and the junction held 11 bases outside the gene matches. The CDR3 is 14 residues long. The CDR3 DNA reads as TGTGCCAGCAGCCACCGGGACTATCTACGAGAGCAGTACTTC. This gives the protein CASSHRDYLREQYF.

The chain is built from TRBV29-1 and TRBJ2-1; tentative D call: TRBD1 (5 bases). CDR3 size: 15 residues. From germline, CDR1 is SQVTM and CDR2 ANQGSEA. V gave up 7 bases and J gave up 7 bases, with 23 bases separating them. Here the CDR3 reads CSGLQFLGPVNEQFF. As DNA, the CDR3 is TGCAGCGGACTCCAATTCTTGGGGCCGGTAAATGAGCAGTTCTTC.

The chain joins TRBV30 to TRBJ1-2; TRBD1 might be the D (5 bases). The CDR3 totals 15 residues. V was pared by 1 base and J by 7 bases, with 19 bases between. The germline V gene encodes CDR1 GTSNPN and CDR2 SVGIG (reference sequence). The CDR3 DNA reads TGTGCCTGGAGTGCCCCCCAGAACCTCAGGGTTGGCTACACCTTC. This translates into CAWSAPQNLRVGYTF.

V gene TRBV13 combines with J gene TRBJ2-5; D is ambiguous. Germline V gene lookup returns CDR1 PRHDT and CDR2 FYEKMQ (reference sequence). The CDR3 loop spans 14 amino acids. The V and J ends lost 0 bases and 4 bases respectively, with 9 bases between them. CDR3 protein: CASSLGRMGETQYF. The CDR3 DNA reads as TGTGCCAGCAGCTTAGGCCGAATGGGAGAGACCCAGTACTTC.

The V and J genes are TRBV9 and TRBJ2-1; D unresolved. The CDR3 is 13 amino acids. CDR1 and CDR2 (germline): SGDLS, YYNGEE. The V and J ends lost 0 bases and 10 bases respectively, with 11 bases between them. This CDR3 is CASSVDKGVEQFF. The DNA of the CDR3 is TGTGCCAGCAGCGTAGATAAGGGCGTGGAGCAGTTCTTC.

The chain links TRBV3-1 to TRBJ2-7; D is ambiguous. CDR3 size: 15 residues. Germline V gives CDR1 LGHDT, CDR2 YNNKEL (reference sequence). The ends were cut back, 4 bases at V and 3 bases at J, with 16 bases in the middle. The CDR3 DNA reads as TGTGCCAGCAGCCGTCCTTTGGAAGGGTTCTACGAGCAGTACTTC. Its protein is CASSRPLEGFYEQYF.

This clonotype was counted a single time. The V call is TRBV2, the J call TRBJ2-3; no clear D. The CDR3 contains 14 residues. Germline CDR1 is SNHLY and CDR2 is FYNNEI. With 7 bases removed from V and 4 bases from J, the gap between germline ends came to 15 bases. Here the CDR3 reads CASTSQGSADTQYF. The CDR3 DNA sequence: TGTGCCAGCACTTCCCAAGGGTCTGCAGATACGCAGTATTTT.

The V and J genes are TRBV7-9 and TRBJ2-5, with D unresolved. The CDR3 has 13 amino acids. Between the trimmed V and J ends, which lost 5 bases and 2 bases, there was a span of 9 bases. Germline lookup yields CDR1 SEHNR and CDR2 FQNEAQ (reference sequence). In DNA form, the CDR3 reads TGTGCCAGCAGCCCGGCGAAACAAGAGACCCAGTACTTC. This translates into CASSPAKQETQYF.

V gene TRBV4-1 combines with J gene TRBJ2-5, with 9 bases matching TRBD1. Germline trimming cut 5 bases from V and 4 bases from J; bases unmatched to any gene: 14. Germline loops: CDR1 MGHRA, CDR2 YSYEKL. The CDR3 extends over 17 amino acids. The CDR3 region has the DNA TGCGCCAGCAGCGGAACCAAGGGACAGGGTCCGGCAGAGACCCAGTACTTC. Translated: CASSGTKGQGPAETQYF.

The J gene is TRBJ2-7, the V gene TRBV13; a weak D match, TRBD2 (6 bases). Germline CDR1 reads PRHDT; CDR2 reads FYEKMQ (reference sequence). This CDR3 spans 17 amino acids. V shed 2 bases and J shed 0 bases, with 17 bases lying between them. CDR3 region: CASSLYPGDHFSYEQYF. In DNA, the CDR3 is TGTGCCAGCAGCTTATATCCGGGGGACCACTTCTCCTACGAGCAGTACTTC.

J is TRBJ2-7 and V is TRBV29-1; 7 bases are a match to TRBD2. Germline lookup yields CDR1 SQVTM and CDR2 ANQGSEA. The CDR3 is 14 residues long. Germline trimming cut 3 bases from V and 0 bases from J; bases unmatched to any gene: 5. CDR3 DNA sequence: TGCAGCGTTGAGGAGGGGACTAACTCCTACGAGCAGTACTTC. It codes for CSVEEGTNSYEQYF.

This clonotype was observed a single time. The genes are TRBV5-6 and TRBJ2-3; TRBD2 might be the D (7 bases). Per the germline V gene, CDR1 is SGHDT and CDR2 is YYEEEE. The CDR3 contains 15 residues. V lost 8 bases, J lost 2 bases, and 18 bases lay in between. CDR3: CASGPSGGFTDTQYF. In DNA, the CDR3 is TGTGCCAGTGGCCCCTCGGGGGGCTTCACAGATACGCAGTATTTT.

The chain employs TRBV3-1 and TRBJ2-2, with TRBD1 matching over 7 bases. Per germline, CDR1 LGHDT and CDR2 YNNKEL (reference sequence). The trim removed 3 bases at V and 6 bases at J, leaving 13 bases unmatched. The CDR3 runs to 17 residues. For the CDR3, the DNA is TGTGCCAGCAGCCAGGCCCGACAGGGAAGAAAAGCCGGGGAGCTGTTTTTT. Translated: CASSQARQGRKAGELFF. Based on the CDR3 plus reference TRBV3-1 and TRBJ2-2, the full variable domain is DTAVSQTPKYLVTQMGNDKSIKCEQNLGHDTMYWYKQDSKKFLKIMFSYNNKELIINETVPNRFSPKSPDKAHLNLHINSLELGDSAVYFCASSQARQGRKAGELFFGEGSRLTVL.

The chain uses TRBV19 and TRBJ2-3, with TRBD1 matching over 7 bases. From germline, CDR1 is LNHDA and CDR2 SQIVND (reference sequence). V was pared by 6 bases and J by 4 bases, with 10 bases of the junction left unmatched. The CDR3 contains 15 residues. CDR3 in amino acids: CASSRGETGPDTQYF. The CDR3 DNA sequence: TGTGCCAGTAGCCGCGGTGAGACAGGGCCAGATACGCAGTATTTT.